This T cell receptor (beta chain) is drawn from a study of cytotoxic CD8 clonotypes in ibrutinib-treated CLL. Study-wide context: Included were 11 to 12 relapsed/refractory and about 14 treatment-naive patients, of whom about 18 were IGHV unmutated.

J lost 0 bases, V lost 11 bases, and 9 bases had no gene match. CDR3 size: 16 residues. Germline CDR1 reads SEHNR; CDR2 reads FQNEAQ (reference sequence). This table comes from immunoSEQ multiplex PCR, and its TCRdb copy is limited to in-frame clones, with some not included. The sample includes roughly 28,000 clones, roughly 57% seen only once; the top ten take 14%. This chain uses TRBV7-9 with TRBJ2-6, with 8 bases aligning to TRBD2. The TCR comes from a human donor with chronic lymphocytic leukemia. This sample comprised PBMCs, obtained before ibrutinib treatment. The CDR3 region has the DNA TGTGCCCCGGGGGGGCAGATTAGCTCTGGGGCCAACGTCCTGACTTTC. Amino acid sequence: CAPGGQISSGANVLTF.